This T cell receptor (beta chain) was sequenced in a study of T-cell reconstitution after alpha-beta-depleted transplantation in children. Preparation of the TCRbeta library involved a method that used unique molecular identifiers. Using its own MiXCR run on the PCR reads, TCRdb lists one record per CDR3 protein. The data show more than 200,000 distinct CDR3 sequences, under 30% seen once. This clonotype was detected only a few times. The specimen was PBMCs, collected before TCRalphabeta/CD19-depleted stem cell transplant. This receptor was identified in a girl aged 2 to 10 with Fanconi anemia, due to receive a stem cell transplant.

CDR3 residues: CASSLTDKLASSEQYF. The CDR3 nucleotides are TGTGCCAGCTCACTTACCGATAAGTTGGCCAGTTCCGAGCAGTACTTC. The chain recombines TRBV18 with TRBJ2-7; no clear D. Germline V gene data show CDR1 as KGHSH and CDR2 as LQKENI. Trimming cost V 4 bases and J 6 bases, with 22 bases left between them. The CDR3 spans 16 residues.